This passage covers 19 T cell receptor beta chains from one sample sequenced in a study of cytomegalovirus exposure and HLA in healthy donors. 60 Vbeta and 13 Jbeta primers were used in PCR. Profiling relied on immunoSEQ multiplex PCR, and the TCRdb table lists in-frame clones only, not all of them. The sample lists some 130,000 clones; around 63% were seen once. Sequenced sample: PBMCs. Every receptor here comes from a human donor in good health.

This rearrangement joins TRBV11-3 to TRBJ2-1; D may be TRBD2 (6 bases). Germline CDR1 SGHNT, CDR2 YENEEA. The CDR3 has 16 residues. The V and J ends lost 3 bases and 2 bases respectively, with 14 bases between them. The CDR3 DNA is TGTGCCAGCAGCTTTCCGGGAGTGGCCCCCTACAATGAGCAGTTCTTC. Translation gives CASSFPGVAPYNEQFF.

The chain combines TRBV7-3 with TRBJ2-3; 8 nucleotides line up with TRBD2. This CDR3 has 15 residues. CDR1 is SGHTA, CDR2 FQGTGA, per germline. The junction had 3 bases not matched to a gene; V was cut back by 4 bases and J by 0 bases. CDR3: CASSSGLVSTDTQYF. CDR3 coding DNA: TGTGCCAGCAGCTCGGGACTAGTAAGCACAGATACGCAGTATTTT.

The J gene is TRBJ2-7, the V gene TRBV18, with 8 bases identical to TRBD1. CDR3 length: 15 residues. Germline CDR1 and CDR2: KGHSH and LQKENI. With 0 bases clipped from V and 3 bases from J, the junction kept 4 bases outside the gene matches. CDR3 protein: CASSPPTGQDYEQYF. The CDR3 DNA sequence: TGTGCCAGCTCACCACCGACGGGACAGGACTACGAGCAGTACTTC.

Only a few counts were recorded for this clone. The chain employs TRBV28 and TRBJ1-5, with D uncertain. Trimming removed 5 bases from V and 6 bases from J, with 8 bases in between. Germline V gene sequence: CDR1 MDHEN, CDR2 SYDVKM. This CDR3 spans 12 amino acids. Written as DNA, the CDR3 is TGTGCCAGCAGTCGGAGGTTTCAGCCCCAGCATTTT. Its translation is CASSRRFQPQHF.

This clone was seen a few times. The CDR3 sequence: CASSLASGLAGISYEQYF. The CDR3 bases are TGTGCCAGCAGCTTAGCCTCGGGACTAGCGGGCATCTCCTACGAGCAGTACTTC. The genes are TRBV7-2 and TRBJ2-7; TRBD2 matches 12 bases. The CDR3 consists of 18 residues. The V segment lost 0 bases and the J segment 0 bases; nucleotides outside the gene matches: 6. Germline V CDR1 and CDR2: SGHTA, FQGNSA.

The chain links TRBV10-3 to TRBJ2-3; 8 nucleotides agree with TRBD2. Unmatched junction bases numbered 7, after V lost 6 bases and J lost 2 bases. The CDR3 contains 15 residues. The germline V gene encodes CDR1 ENHRY and CDR2 SYGVKD. This chain's CDR3 is CAIRDTGGLTDTQYF. The CDR3, as DNA: TGTGCCATCAGGGATACGGGAGGGCTCACAGATACGCAGTATTTT.

Only a few counts were recorded for this clone. This chain connects TRBV19 to TRBJ1-3; D might be TRBD1 (6 bases). Looked up from germline, CDR1 is LNHDA and CDR2 is SQIVND (reference sequence). The ends were cut back, 5 bases at V and 2 bases at J, with 16 bases in the middle. The CDR3 is 16 amino acids. The CDR3 protein is CASSGPGGRAGNTIYF. CDR3 DNA sequence: TGTGCCAGTAGTGGACCGGGGGGGCGAGCTGGAAACACCATATATTTT.

The rearrangement uses TRBV10-3 and TRBJ2-1; perhaps TRBD2 as D (5 bases). V lost 10 bases, J lost 6 bases, and 13 bases lay in between. The CDR3 has 12 residues. CDR1 is ENHRY, CDR2 SYGVKD, per germline. Written as DNA, the CDR3 is TGTGCCAGCTCACTAGTCGGCAATGAGCAGTTCTTC. As protein: CASSLVGNEQFF.

The rearrangement links TRBV9 to TRBJ2-7; tentative D call: TRBD2 (5 bases). V was trimmed by 3 bases and J by 4 bases, leaving 11 bases between them. The germline V gene encodes CDR1 SGDLS and CDR2 YYNGEE. The CDR3 has 13 residues. CDR3 protein: CASSGPGSYEQYF. The CDR3 nucleotides are TGTGCCAGCAGCGGCCCGGGGAGTTACGAGCAGTACTTC.

The chain joins TRBV18 to TRBJ1-6, with a possible D match to TRBD1 (5 bases). CDR3 length: 16 residues. The V end lost 0 bases, the J end lost 7 bases, and 13 bases lay between the germline ends. Germline CDR1 KGHSH, CDR2 LQKENI. CDR3 bases: TGTGCCAGCTCACCACCGTCCCGAAGGGGCAATTCACCCCTCCACTTT. Protein: CASSPPSRRGNSPLHF.

The chain is built from TRBV28 and TRBJ1-2; possible D gene TRBD1, 6 bases. The germline CDR1 and CDR2 sequences are MDHEN and SYDVKM. Trimming took off 7 bases at V and 3 bases at J, with 18 bases between the two ends. The CDR3 has 15 amino acids. CDR3 region: CASIAGGAWDYGYTF. The CDR3 DNA sequence: TGTGCCAGCATCGCTGGGGGGGCTTGGGACTATGGCTACACCTTC.

The chain carries TRBV28 and TRBJ2-7; D is possibly TRBD1 (6 bases). Trimming left V 4 bases short and J 1 base short, with 11 bases between. CDR3 length equals 14 residues. Germline V gene lookup returns CDR1 MDHEN and CDR2 SYDVKM. The CDR3 loop reads CASSSPGQSYEQYF. As DNA, the CDR3 is TGTGCCAGCAGTTCCCCGGGACAATCCTACGAGCAGTACTTC.

This clone was seen just once. The gene calls are TRBV19 and TRBJ2-6; D might be TRBD1 (5 bases). V lost 6 bases and J 3 bases, leaving 12 bases between the germline ends. Germline-derived CDR1 and CDR2 are LNHDA and SQIVND (reference sequence). The CDR3 is 15 amino acids. CDR3 nucleotide sequence: TGTGCCAGTAGCGGCAGGGTGATTGGGGCCAACGTCCTGACTTTC. Translated, it gives CASSGRVIGANVLTF. The variable domain in full, completed from reference TRBV19 and TRBJ2-6, reads DGGITQSPKYLFRKEGQNVTLSCEQNLNHDAMYWYRQDPGQGLRLIYYSQIVNDFQKGDIAEGYSVSREKKESFPLTVTSAQKNPTAFYLCASSGRVIGANVLTFGAGSRLTVL.

The genes are TRBV7-2 and TRBJ1-2, with D possibly TRBD1 on 6 matching bases. V was cut by 5 bases and J by 6 bases, with 16 bases left in between. The length of the CDR3 is 14 residues. The germline CDR1 and CDR2 sequences are SGHTA and FQGNSA. The DNA of the CDR3 is TGTGCCAGCAGCCCTGGACGGACAGTTCATGGCTACACCTTC. Translation gives CASSPGRTVHGYTF.

This sequence joins TRBV4-2 and TRBJ2-3; 8 bases agree with TRBD2. Germline lookup yields CDR1 LGHNA and CDR2 YNFKEQ. V gave up 0 bases and J gave up 0 bases; unmatched junction bases: 5. CDR3 length: 17 amino acids. The CDR3 loop reads CASSQETSGSSTDTQYF. Here the CDR3 DNA reads TGTGCCAGCAGCCAAGAAACTAGCGGAAGTAGCACAGATACGCAGTATTTT.

The rearrangement uses TRBV5-4 and TRBJ2-5; D is possibly TRBD2 (6 bases). The CDR3 contains 13 residues. The germline V gene has CDR1 SGHNT and CDR2 YYREEE (reference sequence). The V gene lost 4 bases and the J gene lost 1 base, with 8 bases spanning the gap. The CDR3, as DNA: TGTGCCAGCAGCATAGCGGCCCAAGAGACCCAGTACTTC. This sequence encodes CASSIAAQETQYF.

A few counts support this clone. Other nucleotide sequences from this sample produce the same CDR3. The V and J genes are TRBV5-1 and TRBJ2-7, with 9 bases aligning to TRBD1. The length of the CDR3 is 15 residues. Per germline, CDR1 SGHRS and CDR2 YFSETQ. Germline trimming cut 0 bases from V and 0 bases from J; bases unmatched to any gene: 1. The CDR3 DNA is TGCGCCAGCAGCTTGGGGGGACAGGGCTCCTACGAGCAGTACTTC. Protein product: CASSLGGQGSYEQYF.

The V call is TRBV20-1, the J call TRBJ2-3, with TRBD2 as a possible D gene (5 bases). There are 11 residues in the CDR3. V was shortened by 2 bases and J by 10 bases, with 10 bases between the two germline ends. Germline CDR1 and CDR2: DFQATT and SNEGSKA (reference sequence). The CDR3 nucleotides read TGCAGTGCTAGACGTGGGAGATCGCAGTATTTT. Encoded protein: CSARRGRSQYF.

This clone appeared a few times. The chain links TRBV27 to TRBJ1-1; 8 nucleotides match TRBD1. The germline CDR1 and CDR2 sequences are MNHEY and SMNVEV (reference sequence). CDR3 length equals 14 residues. V shed 7 bases, J shed 4 bases, and the junction held 8 bases outside the gene matches. CDR3 protein: CASTRTGYGTEAFF. The CDR3 DNA sequence: TGTGCCAGCACCAGGACAGGGTACGGCACTGAAGCTTTCTTT.